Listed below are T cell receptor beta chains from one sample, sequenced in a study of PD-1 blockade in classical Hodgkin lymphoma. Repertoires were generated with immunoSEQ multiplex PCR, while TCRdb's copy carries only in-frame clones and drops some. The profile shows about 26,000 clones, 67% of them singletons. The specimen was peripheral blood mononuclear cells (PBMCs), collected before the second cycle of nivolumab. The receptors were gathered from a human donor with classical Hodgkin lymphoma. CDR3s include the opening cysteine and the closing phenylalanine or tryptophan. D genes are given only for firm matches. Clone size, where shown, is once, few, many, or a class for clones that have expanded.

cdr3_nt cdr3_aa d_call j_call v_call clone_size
TGCGCCAGCAGTCAACCGGGACTAGCGTTTTACAATGAGCAGTTCTTC CASSQPGLAFYNEQFF TRBD2 TRBJ2-1 TRBV10-2 -
TGCGCCAGCAGTGAGTCGGGCGGGGTCGGGTCAGATACGCAGTATTTT CASSESGGVGSDTQYF - TRBJ2-3 TRBV10-2 few
TGTGCCAGCAGCCCCGGTAGCTCCTACAATGAGCAGTTCTTC CASSPGSSYNEQFF - TRBJ2-1 TRBV7-8 many
TGTGCCAGCAGCTTACGGGCGGGAGGCACCGGGGAGCTGTTTTTT CASSLRAGGTGELFF TRBD2 TRBJ2-2 TRBV7-2 -
TGTGCCAGCAGTACTCGACAGGGGTATCAAGAGACCCAGTACTTC CASSTRQGYQETQYF TRBD1 TRBJ2-5 TRBV28 -
TGCACCAGCAGCCAAAGCACTATCCGATTGAATAGCGCCACTACCTACAATGAGCAGTTCTTC CTSSQSTIRLNSATTYNEQFF - TRBJ2-1 TRBV1 -
TGTGCCAGCTCACTATCCCGGGACAGGGCCTACGAGCAGTACTTC CASSLSRDRAYEQYF TRBD1 TRBJ2-7 TRBV18 once
TGTGCCAGCAGCGTAGGTAACAGAATGAACACTGAAGCTTTCTTT CASSVGNRMNTEAFF - TRBJ1-1 TRBV9 -
TGTGCCAGCATGCCGGGACAGCCTTTCTATGGCTACACCTTC CASMPGQPFYGYTF TRBD1 TRBJ1-2 TRBV27 -
TGCGCCAGCAGCTTAGAGGGGTTCGACGGCTACACCTTC CASSLEGFDGYTF - TRBJ1-2 TRBV5-1 once
TGTGCCAGCCTGGGGGGGGTAGCTTTCTTT CASLGGVAFF - TRBJ1-1 TRBV6-6 -
TGTGCCAGCAGCGCGCCGGGGGGGTTGCCTCACACCGGGGAGCTGTTTTTT CASSAPGGLPHTGELFF TRBD2 TRBJ2-2 TRBV9 -
TGTGCCTGGAGTGGGGGACTAGCGGCCTCCGAGCAGTACTTC CAWSGGLAASEQYF TRBD2 TRBJ2-7 TRBV30 few
TGTGCCAGCACGGGGGGCGGTCAGCCCCAGCATTTT CASTGGGQPQHF - TRBJ1-5 TRBV2 few
TGCGCCAGCAGCCTCGGACAGGGGTATCGGACCGGGGAGCTGTTTTTT CASSLGQGYRTGELFF TRBD1 TRBJ2-2 TRBV4-3 few
TGTGCCAGCAGCCTAGGGACGGCCTACGAGCAGTACTTC CASSLGTAYEQYF - TRBJ2-7 TRBV7-2 many
TGTGCCAGCAGATCAGGGGTGGGACGTCCAGATACGCAGTATTTT CASRSGVGRPDTQYF - TRBJ2-3 TRBV5-6 -
TGTGCCAGCTCCCCGGCCCTGGCTGGGCAGGGCATCCACGAGCAGTACTTC CASSPALAGQGIHEQYF - TRBJ2-7 TRBV18 -
TGTGCCAGTAGTAGCATTTCGACTAATGAAAAACTGTTTTTT CASSSISTNEKLFF - TRBJ1-4 TRBV19 -
TGTGCCAGCAGTTTATCCCCGGGGGGGGGCAATCAGCCCCAGCATTTT CASSLSPGGGNQPQHF - TRBJ1-5 TRBV27 -
TGTGCCAGCAGCTGGGATATACAAGAGACCCAGTACTTC CASSWDIQETQYF - TRBJ2-5 TRBV7-2 few
TGTGCCAGCAGTGAGACCCCCAGGAGTGGGCAGTTCTTC CASSETPRSGQFF - TRBJ2-1 TRBV6-1 -
TGTGCCAGCAGCTTAGACGGACTATCGAACACCGGGGAGCTGTTTTTT CASSLDGLSNTGELFF - TRBJ2-2 TRBV11-3 -
TGTGCCAGCAGCTTTCGACAGGGAATGAACACTGAAGCTTTCTTT CASSFRQGMNTEAFF TRBD1 TRBJ1-1 TRBV5-6 -
TGTGCCAGCAGTTGGGGCGATGAGCAGTTCTTC CASSWGDEQFF - TRBJ2-1 TRBV27 -
TGTGCCAGCAGTCCCGGGGACATATTCTCCTATGGCTACACCTTC CASSPGDIFSYGYTF - TRBJ1-2 TRBV6-1 once
TGTGCCAGCAGCGTTACCGCCACTAATGAAAAACTGTTTTTT CASSVTATNEKLFF - TRBJ1-4 TRBV7-9 -
TGTGCCAGCAGCCCGACGTCAGGGCTTCGTGGCTACACCTTC CASSPTSGLRGYTF - TRBJ1-2 TRBV28 -
TGTGCCAGCAGCTTGGCAGGGACAACGTACGAGCAGTACTTC CASSLAGTTYEQYF - TRBJ2-7 TRBV7-9 -
TGCGCCAGCAGCTTGGCCTACACAGGTTCGGAGGGCTACACCTTC CASSLAYTGSEGYTF - TRBJ1-2 TRBV5-1 -
TGCGCCAGCAGCCTAAACACCGAGGGGAGAAACACCATATATTTT CASSLNTEGRNTIYF - TRBJ1-3 TRBV5-1 -
TGTGCCAGCATTTCGGGACAGAGCTCCTACGAGCAGTACTTC CASISGQSSYEQYF TRBD1 TRBJ2-7 TRBV28 -
TGTGCCAGCAGCTTAGGGACAGGAACCTACAATGAGCAGTTCTTC CASSLGTGTYNEQFF TRBD1 TRBJ2-1 TRBV7-6 medium-sized
TGCGCCAGCAGCTTGGATGCGGGGAGGGCAGATACGCAGTATTTT CASSLDAGRADTQYF TRBD2 TRBJ2-3 TRBV5-1 -
TGTGCCAGCAGCTCCATTGGGGGATACACTGAAGCTTTCTTT CASSSIGGYTEAFF - TRBJ1-1 TRBV7-2 -
TGTGCCAGCAGCGTAGCTTGGGACTCAACCTACGAGCAGTACTTC CASSVAWDSTYEQYF - TRBJ2-7 TRBV9 -
TGTGCCAGCAGTTTAATTGGGGTAGCCAAAAACATTCAGTACTTC CASSLIGVAKNIQYF - TRBJ2-4 TRBV27 -
TGTGCCAGCAGCCCTTTGGTCAGGAGAACAGATACGCAGTATTTT CASSPLVRRTDTQYF - TRBJ2-3 TRBV5-6 -
TGCGCCAGCACCCGGGGCCGGGGGACACAAAATGAAAAACTGTTTTTT CASTRGRGTQNEKLFF - TRBJ1-4 TRBV23-1 -
TGCGCCAGCAGCCAAGAAATAGCGGGAGGCCCGGCGGATACGCAGTATTTT CASSQEIAGGPADTQYF TRBD2 TRBJ2-3 TRBV4-3 -